The 2 T cell receptor beta chains below come from one sample, sequenced in a study of T cells after yellow fever vaccination. Via MiXCR, TCRdb re-called the 5' RACE reads, giving one row per CDR3 protein. Of about 320,000 distinct CDR3 sequences in the sample, 9.5% to 12% were seen once. The source material was CD4+ T cells sorted from PBMCs, sampled 45 days after the yellow fever booster vaccination. The receptors stem from a man aged 18 to 29 who received the YFV17D yellow fever vaccine.

In its sample, this clonotype was seen a few times. The chain has TRBV5-1 and TRBJ1-5; unclear D gene. The V gene lost 4 bases and the J gene lost 0 bases, with 11 bases spanning the gap. CDR1 and CDR2 from the germline V gene are SGHRS and YFSETQ. The CDR3 is 15 residues long. DNA of the CDR3: TGCGCCAGCAGCATACACAGTATTAGCAATCAGCCCCAGCATTTT. It yields the protein CASSIHSISNQPQHF.

This chain links TRBV29-1 with TRBJ2-2; the D gene is possibly TRBD1 (6 bases). V was cut by 4 bases and J by 6 bases, with 18 bases left in between. Germline CDR1 and CDR2: SQVTM and ANQGSEA. The CDR3 runs 15 residues. This chain's CDR3 is CSVVGIGGYPGELFF. The CDR3 coding sequence is TGCAGCGTTGTAGGGATAGGGGGTTACCCCGGGGAGCTGTTTTTT.